The 13 T cell receptor beta chains below were found in one sample sequenced in a study of blood T cells in healthy people across ages. PCR was performed a second time for about 6 to 12 cycles using a sample-barcoded 5' primer and a J-beta primer mix. TCRdb redid the calling of the 5' RACE reads with MiXCR, one entry per CDR3 protein. Of some 900,000 distinct CDR3 sequences in the sample, roughly 52% were seen once. The material sequenced was blood. The receptors stem from a man aged 25 to 45 in good health.

The V gene is TRBV4-3, the J gene TRBJ2-7; unclear D gene. This CDR3 spans 15 amino acids. CDR1 is LGHNA, CDR2 YSLEER, per germline. The V gene lost 0 bases and the J gene lost 0 bases, with 9 bases spanning the gap. DNA for the CDR3: TGCGCCAGCAGCCAAGATCTAGGCATCTCCTACGAGCAGTACTTC. It is translated as CASSQDLGISYEQYF.

The chain is built from TRBV7-2 and TRBJ2-3; the match to TRBD2 covers 9 bases. Trimming took 5 bases from V and 2 from J; bases not matched to a gene: 17. This CDR3 is 19 amino acids long. Germline V gene data show CDR1 as SGHTA and CDR2 as FQGNSA. The DNA for the CDR3 is TGTGCCAGCAGCCTCAATATGGGGATAGCGGGGGCCTTCACAGATACGCAGTATTTT. Translated: CASSLNMGIAGAFTDTQYF.

The V and J genes are TRBV7-2 and TRBJ2-1; 7 positions match TRBD2. Trimming removed 1 base from V and 5 bases from J; junction bases left unmatched: 5. Germline values: CDR1 SGHTA, CDR2 FQGNSA. The CDR3 length is 15 residues. The CDR3 nucleotides read TGTGCCAGCAGCTTAGGGGCGGGAGTCCACAATGAGCAGTTCTTC. This translates into CASSLGAGVHNEQFF.

The V call is TRBV28, the J call TRBJ2-2; TRBD2 agrees at 15 bases. The CDR3 has 17 residues. V shed 10 bases and J 0 bases; nucleotides not matched to a gene: 6. From germline, CDR1 is MDHEN and CDR2 SYDVKM. The CDR3 reads CATRTSGGVSNTGELFF. The CDR3 DNA reads TGTGCCACCCGGACTAGCGGGGGGGTATCGAACACCGGGGAGCTGTTTTTT. Variable domain in full (rest from reference TRBV28 and TRBJ2-2): DVKVTQSSRYLVKRTGEKVFLECVQDMDHENMFWYRQDPGLGLRLIYFSYDVKMKEKGDIPEGYSVSREKKERFSLILESASTNQTSMYLCATRTSGGVSNTGELFFGEGSRLTVL.

The rearrangement uses TRBV6-5 and TRBJ1-2, with 9 nucleotides matching TRBD1. The CDR3 has 13 amino acids. CDR1 and CDR2 (germline): MNHEY, SVGAGI. The V and J ends lost 6 bases and 9 bases, in that order; junction bases with no gene match: 8. The CDR3 DNA reads as TGTGCCAGCAGGCAAACAGGGGGCCGTAGCTACACCTTC. Amino acids: CASRQTGGRSYTF.

The J gene is TRBJ2-7, the V gene TRBV6-1, with D possibly matching TRBD1 (5 bases). Germline V gene sequence: CDR1 MNHNS, CDR2 SASEGT. The germline V and J ends were trimmed by 7 bases and 6 bases, with 19 bases remaining between them. The CDR3 runs 14 residues. The CDR3 DNA follows: TGTGCCAGCATTATACACCAGGGTTTTGGCGAGCAGTACTTC. Its protein is CASIIHQGFGEQYF.

The chain carries TRBV7-2 and TRBJ1-2; D is undetermined. The CDR3 has 13 amino acids. The germline V gene has CDR1 SGHTA and CDR2 FQGNSA. Trimming took 3 bases from V and 6 from J, leaving 11 bases between them. The CDR3 protein is CASSFATLNGYTF. CDR3 nucleotide sequence: TGTGCCAGCAGCTTCGCCACTCTTAATGGCTACACCTTC.

This rearrangement joins TRBV2 to TRBJ2-5; unclear D gene. V was cut by 2 bases and J by 1 base, with 8 bases left in between. The CDR3 sequence is 14 residues long. Germline CDR1 and CDR2: SNHLY and FYNNEI. DNA for the CDR3: TGTGCCAGCAGTGAAAGGACCACCCAAGAGACCCAGTACTTC. It encodes CASSERTTQETQYF.

V gene TRBV6-5 combines with J gene TRBJ2-7, with 9 bases matching TRBD2. V lost 6 bases to trimming and J lost 4 bases; unmatched junction nucleotides: 10. Germline CDR1 reads MNHEY; CDR2 reads SVGAGI. This CDR3 spans 15 amino acids. The CDR3 nucleotides read TGTGCCAGCAGACAAAGCGGGGGGCCTACTTACGAGCAGTACTTC. This sequence encodes CASRQSGGPTYEQYF.

This chain joins TRBV18 and TRBJ2-5; the D gene is possibly TRBD1 (6 bases). V was shortened by 0 bases and J by 3 bases, with 14 bases between the two germline ends. Germline V CDR1 and CDR2: KGHSH, LQKENI. The length of the CDR3 is 16 residues. This chain's CDR3 is CASSPPDSLREETQYF. The CDR3 coding sequence is TGTGCCAGCTCACCACCGGACAGCCTACGGGAAGAGACCCAGTACTTC.

This clonotype came up once. The chain uses TRBV7-9 and TRBJ2-5; D is possibly TRBD1 (6 bases). Germline CDR1 SEHNR, CDR2 FQNEAQ (reference sequence). The V and J ends lost 6 bases and 5 bases respectively, with 13 bases between them. The CDR3 has 13 residues. DNA of the CDR3: TGTGCCAGCAGGTCTACAGGGTCGGAGACCCAGTACTTC. Its protein product is CASRSTGSETQYF.

Turning to this clonotype: An end of the junction differs from the germline gene, which may be a read error. This rearrangement joins TRBV12-3 or TRBV12-4 to TRBJ2-1, with D perhaps matching TRBD1 (6 bases). The CDR3 length is 15 residues. CDR3 sequence (DNA): TGTGCCGGCAGTTTAACAGGGTACTCCTACAATGAGCAGTTCTTC. Protein product: CAGSLTGYSYNEQFF.

The chain carries TRBV5-1 and TRBJ1-2, with 7 bases that match TRBD1. The CDR3 extends over 14 amino acids. Germline loops: CDR1 SGHRS, CDR2 YFSETQ. V gave up 4 bases and J gave up 5 bases; unmatched junction bases: 8. CDR3 loop: CASSPGQNPYGYTF. CDR3 DNA sequence: TGCGCCAGCAGCCCGGGACAGAACCCTTATGGCTACACCTTC.